This TCR beta chain was documented in a study of OX40 agonist ivuxolimab in advanced cancers. Study summary: The diagnoses of dose-escalation patients were hepatocellular carcinoma, melanoma, renal cell or head and neck cancer.

Produced via immunoSEQ multiplex PCR; TCRdb's table is partial and in-frame only. The table lists about 22,000 clones, about 80% of them singletons. About this clone itself: Its antigen remains unidentified.

General observations from the study: On average, CD8+ T cells showed a greater number of expanded clones than CD4+.

V dropped 0 bases and J dropped 0; count of bases not matched to a gene: 5. Germline CDR1 SGHVS, CDR2 FQNEAQ. The CDR3 runs 17 residues. The chain uses TRBV7-8 and TRBJ2-1; TRBD1 aligns across 7 bases. This receptor was obtained from an adult with an advanced solid tumor such as melanoma, head and neck, liver or kidney cancer. The material sequenced was CD4+ or CD8+ T cells sorted from blood, taken in a trial of the OX40 agonist ivuxolimab. The CDR3 sequence: CASSLATGQLSYNEQFF. Here the CDR3 DNA reads TGTGCCAGCAGCTTAGCGACGGGACAGCTCTCCTACAATGAGCAGTTCTTC.